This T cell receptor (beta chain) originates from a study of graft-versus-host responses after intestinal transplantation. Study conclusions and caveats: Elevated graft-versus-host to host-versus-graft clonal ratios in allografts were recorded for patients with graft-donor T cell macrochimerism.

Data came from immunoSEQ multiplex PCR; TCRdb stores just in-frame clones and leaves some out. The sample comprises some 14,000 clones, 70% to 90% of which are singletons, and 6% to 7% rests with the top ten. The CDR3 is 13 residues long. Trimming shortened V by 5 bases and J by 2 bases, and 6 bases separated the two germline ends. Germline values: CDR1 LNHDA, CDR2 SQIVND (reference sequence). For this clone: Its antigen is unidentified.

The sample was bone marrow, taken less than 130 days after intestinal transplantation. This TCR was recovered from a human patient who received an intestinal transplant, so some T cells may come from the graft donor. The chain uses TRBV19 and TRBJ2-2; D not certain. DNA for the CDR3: TGTGCCAGTAGTCTCAGTAACACCGGGGAGCTGTTTTTT. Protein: CASSLSNTGELFF.